The 13 T cell receptor beta chains reported below all come from one sample, sequenced in a study of CXCR3-negative and CXCR3-positive naive CD8 T cells. Study results and limitations: Naive cells that were CXCR3-positive had more hydrophobic TRB CDR3s (compared with CXCR3-negative naive cells).

Libraries were UMI-labeled 5' RACE TRB cDNA. TCRdb re-called the 5' RACE reads, yielding one record per CDR3 amino acid sequence without DNA. The listing contains about 50,000 distinct CDR3 sequences. Their antigens remain unidentified. The material sequenced was naive CXCR3+ CD8+ T cells from blood. Specified subset: CD45RO-CCR7+CD27+CD95- naive CD8+ T cells expressing CXCR3 (TNR3+). The receptor source for this set is a human donor in good health. Some clones in this sample may be carry-over from other donors' samples.

This rearrangement joins TRBV7-8 to TRBJ1-5; with no DNA, the TCRdb D assignment of TRBD1 cannot be verified. Germline CDR1 reads SGHVS; CDR2 reads FQNEAQ. CDR3 length equals 13 residues. CDR3 sequence: CASSYQGLQPQHF.

The chain employs TRBV29-1 and TRBJ2-2; the TRBD1 assignment by TCRdb is unverifiable without DNA. CDR1 is SQVTM, CDR2 ANQGSEA, per germline. This CDR3 is 17 amino acids long. The chain's CDR3 is CSVHERDRGGNTGELFF.

This chain joins TRBV29-1 and TRBJ2-7. CDR3 size: 11 residues. Germline V gene data show CDR1 as SQVTM and CDR2 as ANQGSEA. This CDR3 is CSVDSSGEQYF.

The chain uses TRBV13 and TRBJ2-6; no DNA is available, so the TRBD1 call from TCRdb remains unchecked. Germline CDR1 and CDR2: PRHDT and FYEKMQ (reference sequence). The CDR3 is 19 residues long. This CDR3 reads CASSLEEGAVFSGANVLTF.

V usage is TRBV4-2 and J usage is TRBJ2-2; TCRdb selects TRBD1, and the lack of DNA leaves this call unchecked. The CDR3 is 16 residues long. CDR1 is LGHNA and CDR2 is YNFKEQ in the germline V gene. CDR3 protein: CASSQEDRSNTGELFF.

The chain couples TRBV20-1 to TRBJ2-3; TCRdb's D call, TRBD1, is unchecked because there is no DNA. The CDR3 has 16 amino acids. Germline assignment: CDR1 DFQATT and CDR2 SNEGSKA (reference sequence). The CDR3 sequence: CSARSLAGDPTDTQYF.

The genes are TRBV29-1 and TRBJ2-7; TCRdb's D call, TRBD1, is unchecked because there is no DNA. This CDR3 contains 13 residues. Germline CDR1 is SQVTM and CDR2 is ANQGSEA. The CDR3 region is CSARGRSSYEQYF.

The V gene is TRBV6-5, the J gene TRBJ2-5. The germline gives CDR1 MNHEY, CDR2 SVGAGI. This CDR3 is built from 12 residues. The CDR3 protein is CATGRIQETQYF.

The chain recombines TRBV13 with TRBJ1-6; there is no DNA to check the TCRdb D call of TRBD1. CDR3 length equals 17 residues. In germline, CDR1 is PRHDT, CDR2 FYEKMQ (reference sequence). CDR3 amino acids: CASSLGQGRSYNSPLHF.

The chain uses TRBV12-3 or TRBV12-4 and TRBJ1-6; the D call from TCRdb, TRBD1, cannot be confirmed without DNA. The length of the CDR3 is 15 residues. This chain's CDR3 is CASSTGTGGWGTLHF.

This chain connects TRBV6-2 or TRBV6-3 to TRBJ2-7. The CDR3 has 11 residues. CDR1 is MNHEY, CDR2 SVGEGT, per germline. CDR3 residues: CASSSYYEQYF.

The V call is TRBV7-2, the J call TRBJ2-7; with no DNA, the TCRdb D assignment of TRBD2 cannot be verified. Germline loops: CDR1 SGHTA, CDR2 FQGNSA. CDR3 size: 14 residues. This CDR3 reads CASSQGLEFYEQYF.

The chain has TRBV4-1 and TRBJ2-1; without DNA, the TCRdb call of TRBD2 cannot be checked. Germline CDR1 and CDR2: MGHRA and YSYEKL. The CDR3 has 17 amino acids. The CDR3 loop reads CASSPGTSGRTLEEQFF.